A selection of T cell receptor beta chains follows, all from one sample in a study of blood T cell repertoires in COVID-19. TCRdb's copy holds only in-frame clones and misses some; the assay was immunoSEQ multiplex PCR. In the table there are 240,000 or so clones, approximately 84% of which are singletons. Sequencing was carried out using PBMCs or T cells enriched from blood (not recorded which). Receptors were obtained from a woman aged 40-49 years with acute COVID-19. Both conserved end residues are part of each CDR3. The order of the fields is clone size, V gene, J gene, D gene, CDR3 DNA, CDR3 protein. A D gene is named only where the DNA matches it firmly. Some rows mark clone size as missing; the rest say once, few, many or name a class of expanded clone.

clone size: .; V gene: TRBV14; J gene: TRBJ1-2; D gene: TRBD1; CDR3 DNA: TGTGCCAGCAGCCCCACAGGGGGCTTTGGCTACACCTTC; CDR3 protein: CASSPTGGFGYTF
clone size: .; V gene: TRBV9; J gene: TRBJ1-4; D gene: .; CDR3 DNA: TGTGCCAGCAGTCGGGGGTCGGCTAATGAAAAACTGTTTTTT; CDR3 protein: CASSRGSANEKLFF
clone size: .; V gene: TRBV6-5; J gene: TRBJ2-3; D gene: TRBD1; CDR3 DNA: TGTGCCAGCACGCCCCGAGGGGGCAGAGGAGATACGCAGTATTTT; CDR3 protein: CASTPRGGRGDTQYF
clone size: .; V gene: TRBV5-4; J gene: TRBJ2-7; D gene: TRBD1; CDR3 DNA: TGTGCCAGCAGCCCTGGACAGGGGGCTGGATACGAGCAGTACTTC; CDR3 protein: CASSPGQGAGYEQYF
clone size: .; V gene: TRBV21-1; J gene: TRBJ1-5; D gene: .; CDR3 DNA: TGTGCCAGCAGCAAAGACAGGGGCGATTACAGCAATCAGCCCCAGCATTTT; CDR3 protein: CASSKDRGDYSNQPQHF
clone size: .; V gene: TRBV11-2; J gene: TRBJ2-7; D gene: TRBD1; CDR3 DNA: TGTGCCAGCAGCTACCGAGTAACCGGGACAGGGTGGTACGAGCAGTACTTC; CDR3 protein: CASSYRVTGTGWYEQYF
clone size: once; V gene: TRBV4-1; J gene: TRBJ2-1; D gene: TRBD2; CDR3 DNA: TGCGCCAGCAGCCACGATAGCGGGAGCTCCTACAATGAGCAGTTCTTC; CDR3 protein: CASSHDSGSSYNEQFF
clone size: .; V gene: TRBV14; J gene: TRBJ2-3; D gene: .; CDR3 DNA: TGTGCCAGCAGCCACGGGCAGTATTTT; CDR3 protein: CASSHGQYF
clone size: .; V gene: TRBV5-1; J gene: TRBJ2-1; D gene: TRBD2; CDR3 DNA: TGCGCCAGCAGACAAACTAGCGGGGGGTTCAATGAGCAGTTCTTC; CDR3 protein: CASRQTSGGFNEQFF
clone size: .; V gene: TRBV13; J gene: TRBJ2-7; D gene: TRBD2; CDR3 DNA: TGTGCCAGCAGCGCGGGACTAGGCTACGAGCAGTACTTC; CDR3 protein: CASSAGLGYEQYF
clone size: .; V gene: TRBV7-7; J gene: TRBJ1-1; D gene: .; CDR3 DNA: TGTGCTAGCAGCCCAGCGGGGTTGAACACTGAAGCTTTCTTT; CDR3 protein: CASSPAGLNTEAFF
clone size: .; V gene: TRBV2; J gene: TRBJ2-7; D gene: .; CDR3 DNA: TGTGCCAGCATGGCGGATCTTTCCTACGAGCAGTACTTC; CDR3 protein: CASMADLSYEQYF
clone size: .; V gene: TRBV10-2; J gene: TRBJ2-7; D gene: TRBD2; CDR3 DNA: TGCGCCAGCAGAGCGACTAGCGGGAGAGGGTACGAGCAGTACTTC; CDR3 protein: CASRATSGRGYEQYF
clone size: .; V gene: TRBV18; J gene: TRBJ1-1; D gene: .; CDR3 DNA: TGTGCCAGCTCACGAACCTTGACAGAGCTAGCTTTCTTT; CDR3 protein: CASSRTLTELAFF
clone size: .; V gene: TRBV7-6; J gene: TRBJ2-1; D gene: TRBD1; CDR3 DNA: TGTGCCAGCAGCTTTGGGACAGGCCCCTACAATGAGCAGTTCTTC; CDR3 protein: CASSFGTGPYNEQFF
clone size: .; V gene: TRBV3-1/TRBV3-2; J gene: TRBJ2-5; D gene: .; CDR3 DNA: TGTGCCAGCAGCCAATCTAGAGAGGAGACCCAGTACTTC; CDR3 protein: CASSQSREETQYF
clone size: many; V gene: TRBV4-1; J gene: TRBJ1-4; D gene: .; CDR3 DNA: TGCGCCAGCAGCCAAGTTACGATGAGTAATGAAAAACTGTTTTTT; CDR3 protein: CASSQVTMSNEKLFF
clone size: once; V gene: TRBV14; J gene: TRBJ2-1; D gene: .; CDR3 DNA: TGTGCCAGCAGCCGGGCGTTCAATGAGCAGTTCTTC; CDR3 protein: CASSRAFNEQFF
clone size: .; V gene: TRBV29-1; J gene: TRBJ2-7; D gene: .; CDR3 DNA: TGCAGCGTTTTGGGGCCCTCCTACGAGCAGTACTTC; CDR3 protein: CSVLGPSYEQYF
clone size: .; V gene: TRBV24-1; J gene: TRBJ2-3; D gene: TRBD1; CDR3 DNA: TGTGCCACCAGGGGGACAGCGCTCACAGATACGCAGTATTTT; CDR3 protein: CATRGTALTDTQYF
clone size: .; V gene: TRBV15; J gene: TRBJ2-1; D gene: TRBD2; CDR3 DNA: TGTGCCACCAGCGGACTGGATGGACTAGCGGGAGGCAATGAGCAGTTCTTC; CDR3 protein: CATSGLDGLAGGNEQFF
clone size: .; V gene: TRBV18; J gene: TRBJ1-1; D gene: TRBD1; CDR3 DNA: TGTGCCAGCTCACGGACAGGGCGGAACACTGAAGCTTTCTTT; CDR3 protein: CASSRTGRNTEAFF
clone size: .; V gene: TRBV10-2; J gene: TRBJ1-5; D gene: TRBD1; CDR3 DNA: TGCGCCAGCAGGGCATCCGGGACAGACGGTCAGCCCCAGCATTTT; CDR3 protein: CASRASGTDGQPQHF
clone size: .; V gene: TRBV9; J gene: TRBJ2-3; D gene: .; CDR3 DNA: TGTGCCAGCAGCCCCCCCTCGGGGTCGCAGTATTTT; CDR3 protein: CASSPPSGSQYF
clone size: .; V gene: TRBV25-1; J gene: TRBJ1-4; D gene: TRBD1; CDR3 DNA: TGTGCCAGCAGTGTGACAGGGGTCTCTAATGAAAAACTGTTTTTT; CDR3 protein: CASSVTGVSNEKLFF
clone size: .; V gene: TRBV15; J gene: TRBJ1-6; D gene: .; CDR3 DNA: TGTGCCACCAGCAGAGTGCGGGGAAATTCACCCCTCCACTTT; CDR3 protein: CATSRVRGNSPLHF
clone size: .; V gene: TRBV12-3/TRBV12-4; J gene: TRBJ1-4; D gene: .; CDR3 DNA: TGTGCCAGCAGTACCCACCTTAGTGAAAAACTGTTTTTT; CDR3 protein: CASSTHLSEKLFF
clone size: .; V gene: TRBV11-2; J gene: TRBJ2-1; D gene: .; CDR3 DNA: TGTGCCAGCAGCTCACAAGGGACAACCGACAATGAGCAGTTCTTC; CDR3 protein: CASSSQGTTDNEQFF
clone size: .; V gene: TRBV5-1; J gene: TRBJ2-5; D gene: TRBD2; CDR3 DNA: TGCGCCAGCAGCTTGAGTAGCGGGAAAGAGACCCAGTACTTC; CDR3 protein: CASSLSSGKETQYF
clone size: .; V gene: TRBV5-1; J gene: TRBJ2-7; D gene: TRBD2; CDR3 DNA: TGCGCCAGCAGCAAATCTAGCGGAGCCTCCTACGAGCAGTACTTC; CDR3 protein: CASSKSSGASYEQYF
clone size: .; V gene: TRBV19; J gene: TRBJ1-5; D gene: .; CDR3 DNA: TGTGCCAGTAGTATAATTACAGCTGCACAGCCCCAGCATTTT; CDR3 protein: CASSIITAAQPQHF
clone size: .; V gene: TRBV14; J gene: TRBJ1-2; D gene: TRBD1; CDR3 DNA: TGTGCCAGCAGCCGGGGGACAGGGGGCGCCTATGGCTACACCTTC; CDR3 protein: CASSRGTGGAYGYTF
clone size: once; V gene: TRBV4-2; J gene: TRBJ2-3; D gene: TRBD2; CDR3 DNA: TGTGCCAGCAGCCAAGAGCGGGAGAGCACAGATACGCAGTATTTT; CDR3 protein: CASSQERESTDTQYF
clone size: once; V gene: TRBV19; J gene: TRBJ2-1; D gene: TRBD2; CDR3 DNA: TGTGCCAGTAGTATAGAACTGGGACTAGCTGTGAATGAGCAGTTCTTC; CDR3 protein: CASSIELGLAVNEQFF
clone size: .; V gene: TRBV6-1; J gene: TRBJ2-7; D gene: .; CDR3 DNA: TGTGCCAGCAGTGAATCCAGGCGCCCCTACGAGCAGTACTTC; CDR3 protein: CASSESRRPYEQYF
clone size: .; V gene: TRBV21-1; J gene: TRBJ2-5; D gene: .; CDR3 DNA: TGTGCCAGCAGCAAAAGGAAGGAGGGCACAAGGGAGACCCAGTACTTC; CDR3 protein: CASSKRKEGTRETQYF
clone size: once; V gene: TRBV4-1; J gene: TRBJ2-5; D gene: TRBD2; CDR3 DNA: TGCGCCAGCAGCCAAGTGGGGGGGGACCCTTTGGAAGAGACCCAGTACTTC; CDR3 protein: CASSQVGGDPLEETQYF
clone size: once; V gene: TRBV3-1/TRBV3-2; J gene: TRBJ1-2; D gene: TRBD1; CDR3 DNA: TGTGCCAGCAGCCGGACAGGTTGGGGCTACACCTTC; CDR3 protein: CASSRTGWGYTF
clone size: .; V gene: TRBV6-1; J gene: TRBJ2-1; D gene: TRBD2; CDR3 DNA: TGTGCCAGCAGTGATGTGGCGGGAGCGCACAATGAGCAGTTCTTC; CDR3 protein: CASSDVAGAHNEQFF
clone size: .; V gene: TRBV25-1; J gene: TRBJ1-1; D gene: TRBD1; CDR3 DNA: TGTGCCAGCAGGACCGGGACAGCGAACACTGAAGCTTTCTTT; CDR3 protein: CASRTGTANTEAFF
clone size: .; V gene: TRBV27; J gene: TRBJ2-7; D gene: .; CDR3 DNA: TGTGCCAGCAGTTTCGGCGTCGGGGGTTCCTACGAGCAGTACTTC; CDR3 protein: CASSFGVGGSYEQYF
clone size: .; V gene: TRBV29-1; J gene: TRBJ2-7; D gene: .; CDR3 DNA: TGCAGCGTTGAACTTCAGGGAAGGAACGAGCAGTACTTC; CDR3 protein: CSVELQGRNEQYF